This T cell receptor beta chain was sequenced during a study of cytomegalovirus exposure and HLA in healthy donors. Turning to the study itself: The approximately 120 validation repertoires, a later analysis reported, used the same platform as the approximately 650 first-cohort repertoires. General study points: The classifier reportedly diagnosed cytomegalovirus status with high sensitivity and specificity.

Repertoires were generated with immunoSEQ multiplex PCR, while TCRdb's copy carries only in-frame clones and drops some. The repertoire consists of 70,000 to 80,000 clones, with around 94% occurring once and the leading ten covering 3% to 3.5%. With V trimmed by 4 bases and J by 3 bases, 6 bases remained unmatched. Germline CDR1 is SGHRS and CDR2 is YFSETQ. This CDR3 spans 14 amino acids. On this clone: Antigen specificity is unknown.

Sequencing input: PBMCs. The receptor's source is a woman under 30 in good health and CMV-seropositive. V is TRBV5-1 and J is TRBJ2-7; 8 bases match TRBD1. The CDR3 DNA follows: TGCGCCAGCAGCCCCGCAGGGGGCCACTACGAGCAGTACTTC. It yields the protein CASSPAGGHYEQYF. Full variable domain (outside the CDR3, taken from reference TRBV5-1 and TRBJ2-7): KAGVTQTPRYLIKTRGQQVTLSCSPISGHRSVSWYQQTPGQGLQFLFEYFSETQRNKGNFPGRFSGRQFSNSRSEMNVSTLELGDSALYLCASSPAGGHYEQYFGPGTRLTVT.